Included here is one T cell receptor (beta chain) sequence, with context. Its antigen is not known. This sample is drawn from a study of cytomegalovirus exposure and HLA in healthy donors. The study, taken as a whole, reports: Per a later analysis, 15,000 to 20,000 TCR beta sequences showed association with HLA alleles at 0.05 false discovery rate. For most TCR beta V segments, an earlier analysis put the productive rate at about 87% or about 30% of the time. The authors later found most CMV-associated TCR beta chains appeared HLA-restricted.

Trimming stripped 5 bases from V and 5 bases from J, with 7 bases between. Looked up from germline, CDR1 is SGHVS and CDR2 is FQNEAQ. This CDR3 spans 12 amino acids. With 60 Vbeta and 13 Jbeta primers, the PCR was carried out. Repertoires were generated with immunoSEQ multiplex PCR, while TCRdb's copy carries only in-frame clones and drops some. The sample lists about 170,000 clones; 73% were seen once. This clonotype was sampled from a young woman in good health and CMV-seropositive. Sequenced material: PBMCs. The chain couples TRBV7-8 to TRBJ1-5; D unclear. CDR3 bases: TGTGCCAGCAGCCCCGAGTATCAGCCCCAGCATTTT. It specifies CASSPEYQPQHF.